The TCR beta chain under discussion was sequenced for a study of T cell responses to AZD1222 COVID-19 vaccine. The V end lost 1 base, the J end lost 8 bases, and 17 bases lay between the germline ends. Germline V gives CDR1 SEHNR, CDR2 FQNEAQ (reference sequence). The CDR3 consists of 15 residues. Data came from immunoSEQ multiplex PCR; TCRdb stores just in-frame clones and leaves some out. The sample shows more than 60,000 clones, about 83% of them seen only once. This clonotype originated in an adult who received the AZD1222 COVID-19 vaccine. The starting material was peripheral blood, obtained 28 days after the second AZD1222 dose. The chain employs TRBV7-9 and TRBJ1-2; D remains unclear. The CDR3 DNA reads TGTGCCAGCAGCTTAGTTGAGGGTAGTCCCCTGGGCTACACCTTC. Its translation: CASSLVEGSPLGYTF.